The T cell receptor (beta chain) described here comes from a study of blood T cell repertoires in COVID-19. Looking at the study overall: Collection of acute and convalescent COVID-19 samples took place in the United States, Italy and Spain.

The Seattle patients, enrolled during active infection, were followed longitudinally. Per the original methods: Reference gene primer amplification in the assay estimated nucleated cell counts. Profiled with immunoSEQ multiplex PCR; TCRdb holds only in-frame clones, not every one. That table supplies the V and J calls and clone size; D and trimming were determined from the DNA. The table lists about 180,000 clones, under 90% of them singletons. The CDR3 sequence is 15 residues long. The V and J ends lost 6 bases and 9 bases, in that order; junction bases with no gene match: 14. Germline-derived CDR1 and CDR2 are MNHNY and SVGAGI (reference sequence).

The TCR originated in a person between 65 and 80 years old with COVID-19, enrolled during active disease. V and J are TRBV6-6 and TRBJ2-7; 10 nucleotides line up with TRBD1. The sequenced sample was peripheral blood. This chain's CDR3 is CASSGRGQGPKGQYF. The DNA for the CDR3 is TGTGCCAGCAGCGGGCGGGGACAGGGGCCTAAAGGGCAGTACTTC.